This T cell receptor beta chain was identified in a study of identical twins. Study outcomes and limitations: Partly confounded zero-insertion analyses could result from invariant MAIT and iNKT cells. Out-of-frame alpha sequences common to twins were enriched for low generation probability.

Only a few counts were recorded for this clonotype. Antigen: not known. TCRdb processed the 5' RACE reads anew with MiXCR; each CDR3 protein has one entry. The sample has fewer than 650,000 distinct CDR3 sequences, more than 9% seen once. These data were likewise used in another study, on yellow fever vaccine responses in identical twins.

Sequencing was carried out using PBMCs. This TCR was sampled from a woman aged 18-29 years in good health.

In nucleotides, the CDR3 is TGTGCCAGCAGCTTAGATCTTAGGGCCCCAGAGACCCAGTACTTC. Protein product: CASSLDLRAPETQYF. The chain has TRBV11-2 and TRBJ2-5; D is unresolved. Trimming left V 0 bases short and J 4 bases short, with 12 bases between. Germline CDR1 and CDR2: SGHAT and FQNNGV. The length of the CDR3 is 15 residues.